These 26 T cell receptor beta chains were sequenced from one sample in a study of T cell repertoires in cytomegalovirus infection. One entry per CDR3 protein, called by TCRdb with MiXCR from the reads. The sample has 290,000 or so distinct CDR3 sequences; more than 20% are singletons. The sequencing sample was made of PBMCs. Receptors originate from a human donor in good health (CMV status not recorded). Some clones in this sample may be carry-over from other donors' samples.

A word on this clonotype: The junction shows a germline mismatch at one end, possibly a read error. The chain has TRBV6-2 or TRBV6-3 and TRBJ1-1, with a tentative D call TRBD1 (5 bases). Germline V CDR1 and CDR2: MNHEY, SVGEGT. CDR3 size: 14 residues. CDR3 DNA sequence: TGTGCCAGCAGTTACAGGGGTATGAACACTGAAGCTCTCTTT. Translation gives CASSYRGMNTEALF.

This clonotype was seen ten or more times. This chain connects TRBV28 to TRBJ2-3, with 8 bases aligning to TRBD2. The ends lost 5 bases at V and 6 bases at J; junction bases unmatched: 7. The germline gives CDR1 MDHEN, CDR2 SYDVKM. CDR3 length: 14 residues. Here the CDR3 DNA reads TGTGCCAGCAGTCGGGGACTAGTCCCCGATACGCAGTATTTT. Translated, it gives CASSRGLVPDTQYF. The variable domain in full, with the rest retrieved from reference TRBV28 and TRBJ2-3, is DVKVTQSSRYLVKRTGEKVFLECVQDMDHENMFWYRQDPGLGLRLIYFSYDVKMKEKGDIPEGYSVSREKKERFSLILESASTNQTSMYLCASSRGLVPDTQYFGPGTRLTVL.

The sample holds many counts of this clonotype. The chain combines TRBV12-3 or TRBV12-4 with TRBJ1-4, with 7 bases that match TRBD1. The length of the CDR3 is 14 residues. V lost 6 bases to trimming and J lost 7 bases; unmatched junction nucleotides: 8. CDR3 coding DNA: TGTGCCAGCAGCCTCCAGGGGGTCGGTGAAAAACTGTTTTTT. Translation gives CASSLQGVGEKLFF.

This clonotype showed up just a few times. The chain links TRBV6-5 to TRBJ2-3; 8 positions agree with TRBD1. This CDR3 has 17 amino acids. The V segment lost 0 bases and the J segment 2 bases; nucleotides outside the gene matches: 7. Per germline, CDR1 MNHEY and CDR2 SVGAGI. CDR3 loop: CASSYSRTGPYTDTQYF. The CDR3 DNA sequence: TGTGCCAGCAGTTACTCGAGGACAGGGCCCTACACAGATACGCAGTATTTT.

The rearrangement joins TRBV27 to TRBJ2-3; TRBD2 is a possible D gene (6 bases). V shed 1 base and J shed 4 bases, with 9 bases lying between them. There are 14 residues in the CDR3. Germline CDR1 and CDR2: MNHEY and SMNVEV (reference sequence). CDR3 region: CASSLYGEADTQYF. In DNA form, the CDR3 reads TGTGCCAGCAGTTTATATGGGGAGGCAGATACGCAGTATTTT.

This clonotype was seen many times. J is TRBJ1-2 and V is TRBV10-3; TRBD1 is a possible D gene (5 bases). Trimming took off 6 bases at V and 0 bases at J, with 14 bases between the two ends. CDR1 and CDR2 (germline): ENHRY, SYGVKD. This CDR3 is 15 amino acids long. The CDR3 DNA follows: TGTGCCATCAGGCCGGGACTGGAGACTAACTATGGCTACACCTTC. This translates into CAIRPGLETNYGYTF.

Written as DNA, the CDR3 is TGTGCCACCAGCAGAGGTGGGGGGACATCGAATCAGCCCCAGCATTTT. It yields the protein CATSRGGGTSNQPQHF. The V gene is TRBV15, the J gene TRBJ1-5; possible D gene TRBD1, 6 bases. CDR1 LNHNV and CDR2 YYDKDF come from the germline V gene (reference sequence). The V gene lost 1 base and the J gene lost 4 bases, with 14 bases spanning the gap. This CDR3 spans 16 amino acids.

The rearrangement uses TRBV20-1 and TRBJ2-4, with TRBD1 matching 8 bases. This CDR3 has 15 residues. Germline trimming cut 3 bases from V and 4 bases from J; bases unmatched to any gene: 8. Germline values: CDR1 DFQATT, CDR2 SNEGSKA (reference sequence). The CDR3 sequence is CSARKGRGRKNIQYF. DNA of the CDR3: TGCAGTGCTAGGAAGGGCAGGGGGCGAAAAAACATTCAGTACTTC.

This chain links TRBV5-1 with TRBJ2-7; possible D gene TRBD2, 7 bases. V was cut by 4 bases and J by 0 bases, with 17 bases left in between. The CDR3 sequence is 16 residues long. The germline gives CDR1 SGHRS, CDR2 YFSETQ. The DNA of the CDR3 is TGCGCCAGCAGCCCGGGGGGCAGATCCGTCTCCTACGAGCAGTACTTC. Translation gives CASSPGGRSVSYEQYF. The full variable domain, completed using reference TRBV5-1 and TRBJ2-7, is KAGVTQTPRYLIKTRGQQVTLSCSPISGHRSVSWYQQTPGQGLQFLFEYFSETQRNKGNFPGRFSGRQFSNSRSEMNVSTLELGDSALYLCASSPGGRSVSYEQYFGPGTRLTVT.

This clonotype was observed many times. The gene calls are TRBV7-2 and TRBJ2-5; 8 bases line up with TRBD2. There are 16 residues in the CDR3. V shed 4 bases, J shed 5 bases, and the junction held 12 bases outside the gene matches. Germline assignment: CDR1 SGHTA and CDR2 FQGNSA. The CDR3 sequence is CASSYIPGLEAETQYF. The CDR3 DNA reads TGTGCCAGCAGCTACATCCCGGGACTAGAGGCGGAGACCCAGTACTTC.

The chain uses TRBV29-1 and TRBJ1-4; no reliable D call. The CDR3 has 12 amino acids. The V gene's germline CDR1 is SQVTM and CDR2 ANQGSEA. Between the trimmed V and J ends, which lost 7 bases and 2 bases, there was a span of 8 bases. The CDR3 DNA reads as TGCAGCGGGGGAAAGACTAATGAAAAACTGTTTTTT. Translated, it gives CSGGKTNEKLFF.

This clonotype occurred many times. This chain joins TRBV6-2 or TRBV6-3 and TRBJ2-1; D gene uncertain. Trimming cost V 4 bases and J 5 bases, with 18 bases left between them. CDR1 and CDR2 (germline): MNHEY, SVGEGT. The CDR3 is made up of 16 amino acids. CDR3 sequence: CASSWAIEVANNEQFF. The CDR3 DNA follows: TGTGCCAGCAGTTGGGCGATAGAGGTCGCAAACAATGAGCAGTTCTTC.

V and J are TRBV7-2 and TRBJ2-3; D is ambiguous. V lost 5 bases and J lost 4, with 13 bases in between. This CDR3 spans 14 amino acids. Germline V gives CDR1 SGHTA, CDR2 FQGNSA. CDR3 sequence: CASSADLRADTQYF. CDR3 bases: TGTGCCAGCAGCGCCGACCTACGCGCAGATACGCAGTATTTT.

The chain employs TRBV5-1 and TRBJ2-5; no firm D call. Trimming took 0 bases from V and 4 from J, leaving 7 bases between them. The length of the CDR3 is 13 residues. Germline V gene data show CDR1 as SGHRS and CDR2 as YFSETQ. CDR3 DNA sequence: TGCGCCAGCAGCTTGGTTATTGGAGAGACCCAGTACTTC. Translated: CASSLVIGETQYF.

This sequence joins TRBV7-2 and TRBJ2-1; tentatively, D is TRBD1 (6 bases). CDR3 size: 13 residues. From germline, CDR1 is SGHTA and CDR2 FQGNSA. V shed 3 bases and J shed 8 bases, with 11 bases lying between them. CDR3 DNA: TGTGCCAGCAGCTTGGTCAGGGGCCATGAGCAGTTCTTC. It specifies CASSLVRGHEQFF.

The CDR3 protein is CASSPSGTPYEQYF. DNA for the CDR3: TGTGCCAGCAGCCCGTCCGGGACACCTTACGAGCAGTACTTC. The chain uses TRBV7-3 and TRBJ2-7; the D gene is possibly TRBD1 (6 bases). Germline values: CDR1 SGHTA, CDR2 FQGTGA. V gave up 5 bases and J gave up 4 bases, with 15 bases separating them. CDR3 length: 14 residues.

This clonotype was found many times. The chain recombines TRBV7-6 with TRBJ2-5; D gene ambiguous. The V and J ends lost 2 bases and 5 bases respectively, with 9 bases between them. CDR1 SGHVS and CDR2 FNYEAQ come from the germline V gene. The CDR3 contains 13 residues. The DNA of the CDR3 is TGTGCCAGCAGCTTAACGGGCCCGGAGACCCAGTACTTC. Translating gives CASSLTGPETQYF.

This clonotype was counted only a few times. The CDR3 nucleotides read TGTGCCAGCAGGTCGGGACTTCAAGAGACCCAGTACTTC. It yields the protein CASRSGLQETQYF. The V call is TRBV7-9, the J call TRBJ2-5; D is possibly TRBD2 (6 bases). Trimming removed 6 bases at V and 2 bases at J, with 10 bases between. Germline V lookup: CDR1 SEHNR, CDR2 FQNEAQ (reference sequence). CDR3 size: 13 residues.

This chain joins TRBV28 and TRBJ1-2, with a weak D call TRBD1 (5 bases). Germline CDR1 MDHEN, CDR2 SYDVKM. This CDR3 comprises 11 residues. The ends were cut back, 5 bases at V and 5 bases at J, with 6 bases in the middle. DNA of the CDR3: TGTGCCAGCAGTGACAGTTATGGCTACACCTTC. Translating it yields CASSDSYGYTF.

This clonotype was observed at least ten times. The chain uses TRBV7-2 and TRBJ1-3; the match to TRBD1 covers 8 bases. Germline values: CDR1 SGHTA, CDR2 FQGNSA. CDR3 size: 16 residues. V trimming: 5 bases; J trimming: 2 bases; junction bases outside the gene matches: 8. The CDR3 is CASSGSLTGAGNTIYF. CDR3 DNA sequence: TGTGCCAGCAGCGGAAGTTTGACAGGGGCTGGAAACACCATATATTTT.

This clonotype showed up just a few times. The chain couples TRBV12-5 to TRBJ2-7; D unresolved. Looked up from germline, CDR1 is LGHNT and CDR2 is FRNRAP. This CDR3 region has 13 residues. V lost 7 bases and J lost 2, with 12 bases in between. CDR3 loop: CASAPDRTYEQYF. CDR3 sequence (DNA): TGTGCTAGTGCCCCGGATAGAACCTACGAGCAGTACTTC. The variable domain in full, with the rest retrieved from reference TRBV12-5 and TRBJ2-7, is DARVTQTPRHKVTEMGQEVTMRCQPILGHNTVFWYRQTMMQGLELLAYFRNRAPLDDSGMPKDRFSAEMPDATLATLKIQPSEPRDSAVYFCASAPDRTYEQYFGPGTRLTVT.

This clonotype appeared many times. The chain is built from TRBV19 and TRBJ1-1; possibly TRBD1 for D (5 bases). Looked up from germline, CDR1 is LNHDA and CDR2 is SQIVND (reference sequence). The CDR3 has 13 amino acids. V shed 9 bases and J shed 1 base, with 12 bases lying between them. The CDR3, as DNA: TGTGCCAGCAGGGTAGGGGCGAACACTGAAGCTTTCTTT. It encodes CASRVGANTEAFF.

The V gene is TRBV27, the J gene TRBJ2-1, with 8 bases aligning to TRBD1. J was trimmed by 1 base and V by 6 bases; bases with no gene match: 11. The germline V gene encodes CDR1 MNHEY and CDR2 SMNVEV (reference sequence). The CDR3 has 17 residues. The CDR3 sequence: CASSRGIRTGSYNEQFF. CDR3 nucleotides: TGTGCCAGCAGCCGTGGAATTCGGACAGGGTCCTACAATGAGCAGTTCTTC.

This clonotype was counted ten times or more. The rearrangement uses TRBV7-9 and TRBJ2-4; tentative D call: TRBD1 (5 bases). The germline gives CDR1 SEHNR, CDR2 FQNEAQ (reference sequence). V shed 4 bases and J shed 0 bases, with 13 bases lying between them. CDR3 length: 16 residues. DNA for the CDR3: TGTGCCAGCAGCTCCACAGGTCCTGAAGCCAAAAACATTCAGTACTTC. It is translated as CASSSTGPEAKNIQYF.

About this clonotype: Just one base apart from a much larger clone, this may be a read error. The missing conserved phenylalanine or tryptophan at the end of this CDR3 makes a read error likely. V gene TRBV6-8 combines with J gene TRBJ2-1; D remains ambiguous. There are 13 residues in the CDR3. Germline loops: CDR1 MNHGY, CDR2 SAAAGT. V lost 7 bases, J lost 6 bases, and 13 bases lay in between. As DNA, the CDR3 is TGTGCCAGCACCCAGCCCCCGGGCAATGAGCAGTTCTTA. Its protein product is CASTQPPGNEQFL.

CDR3 sequence reads: CASSSQTSGETQYF. CDR3 DNA sequence: TGTGCCAGCAGCAGCCAGACTAGCGGGGAGACCCAGTACTTC. This rearrangement joins TRBV11-2 to TRBJ2-5; 10 nucleotides match TRBD2. J lost 5 bases, V lost 5 bases, and 5 bases had no gene match. In germline, CDR1 is SGHAT, CDR2 FQNNGV. CDR3 length: 14 amino acids. The full variable domain, in which reference TRBV11-2 and TRBJ2-5 provide the parts outside the CDR3, is EAGVAQSPRYKIIEKRQSVAFWCNPISGHATLYWYQQILGQGPKLLIQFQNNGVVDDSQLPKDRFSAERLKGVDSTLKIQPAKLEDSAVYLCASSSQTSGETQYFGPGTRLLVL.